A single T cell receptor (beta chain) is shown here with its context. As yet, its antigen is unknown. Gene names are mouse gene names. The CDR3 is cut off 1 residue early in the read; its end comes from the germline J gene. These data come from a study of tissue T cells after allogeneic stem cell transplantation. Study-wide results and limits: Few T cell clones were shared across patients, but motif clusters showed tissue-specific shared signatures. Anatomically similar tissues had similar TCR repertoires within each patient.

Assay: immunoSEQ multiplex PCR; the TCRdb copy retains only in-frame clones and omits some. The sample lists thousands of clones; under 75% were seen once. The CDR3 extends over 16 amino acids. V shed 4 bases and J 4 bases; nucleotides not matched to a gene: 7. CDR1 is GKSSPN and CDR2 is SITVG in the germline V gene. The sequence was obtained from a female BALB/c mouse in good health. For the strain, the MHC haplotype given is H2-d. Sequences were obtained from gut tissue. V gene TRBV31 combines with J gene TRBJ2-2; 12 bases align to TRBD2. The sequenced part of the CDR3 DNA is TGTGCCTGGACCCCGACTGGGGGGGCGCCCACCGGGCAGCTCTAC. This encodes CAWTPTGGAPTGQLY. The whole CDR3 protein reads CAWTPTGGAPTGQLYF.